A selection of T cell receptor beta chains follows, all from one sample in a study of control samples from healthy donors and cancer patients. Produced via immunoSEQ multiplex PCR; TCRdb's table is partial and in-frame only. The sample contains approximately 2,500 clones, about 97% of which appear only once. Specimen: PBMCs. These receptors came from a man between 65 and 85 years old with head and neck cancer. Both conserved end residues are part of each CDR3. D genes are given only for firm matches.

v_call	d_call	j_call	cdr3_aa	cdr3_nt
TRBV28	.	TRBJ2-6	CASSSHTWTASSGANVLTF	TGTGCCAGCAGTTCCCACACCTGGACGGCAAGCTCTGGGGCCAACGTCCTGACTTTC
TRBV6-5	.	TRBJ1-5	CASSYSSQDQPQHF	TGTGCCAGCAGTTACTCGTCGCAGGATCAGCCCCAGCATTTT
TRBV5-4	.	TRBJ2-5	CASSSTGDQETQYF	TGTGCCAGCAGCTCGACCGGTGACCAAGAGACCCAGTACTTC
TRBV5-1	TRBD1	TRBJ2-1	CASSLAGQGDEQFF	TGCGCCAGCAGCTTGGCCGGACAGGGCGATGAGCAGTTCTTC
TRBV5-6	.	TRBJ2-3	CASSFPGGPTDTQYF	TGTGCCAGCAGCTTTCCAGGTGGACCCACAGATACGCAGTATTTT
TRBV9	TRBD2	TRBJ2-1	CASSVKRGGGYNEQFF	TGTGCCAGCAGCGTCAAGCGGGGGGGAGGATACAATGAGCAGTTCTTC
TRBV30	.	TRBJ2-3	CAWSSDTDTQYF	TGTGCCTGGAGTTCCGACACAGATACGCAGTATTTT
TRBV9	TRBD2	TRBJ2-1	CASSVGASGRSGEQFF	TGTGCCAGCAGCGTAGGGGCTAGCGGGAGGTCCGGTGAGCAGTTCTTC
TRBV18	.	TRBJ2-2	CASSPSGAGTGELFF	TGTGCCAGCTCACCATCGGGGGCTGGCACCGGGGAGCTGTTTTTT
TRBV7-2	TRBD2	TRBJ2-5	CASSFPGLLETQYF	TGTGCCAGCAGCTTCCCGGGACTACTAGAGACCCAGTACTTC